The 17 T cell receptor beta chains presented below share a single source sample, sequenced in a study of T cells after yellow fever vaccination. One entry per CDR3 protein, called by TCRdb with MiXCR from the 5' RACE reads. The sample comprises some 560,000 distinct CDR3 sequences, about 17% of which are singletons, and roughly 17% rests with the top ten. This specimen consisted of PBMCs, obtained 4 to 6 days after the first yellow fever vaccination. Receptors were obtained from a man younger than 30 who received the YFV17D yellow fever vaccine.

The chain couples TRBV4-2 to TRBJ1-1; no reliable D call. The CDR3 covers 12 residues. Trimming removed 2 bases at V and 1 base at J, with 2 bases between. Germline CDR1 is LGHNA and CDR2 is YNFKEQ. This CDR3 reads CASSQRNTEAFF. The CDR3 region has the DNA TGTGCCAGCAGCCAAAGGAACACTGAAGCTTTCTTT.

The gene calls are TRBV5-6 and TRBJ2-7; D ambiguous. The CDR3 length is 15 residues. Germline CDR1 and CDR2: SGHDT and YYEEEE. Between the trimmed V and J ends, which lost 5 bases and 2 bases, there was a span of 17 bases. The CDR3 here is CASSNEQTPTYEQYF. Written as DNA, the CDR3 is TGTGCCAGCAGTAATGAACAGACCCCAACCTACGAGCAGTACTTC.

The rearrangement joins TRBV6-5 to TRBJ1-6; D ambiguous. Trimming removed 7 bases at V and 5 bases at J, with 15 bases between. CDR1 is MNHEY, CDR2 SVGAGI, per germline. The length of the CDR3 is 15 residues. In DNA form, the CDR3 reads TGTGCCAGCACCTTTTTGTGGGGAAATAATTCACCCCTCCACTTT. Protein sequence: CASTFLWGNNSPLHF.

The chain is built from TRBV4-1 and TRBJ2-7; 7 bases match TRBD2. Trimming cost V 7 bases and J 0 bases; bases outside gene matches: 9. The length of the CDR3 is 15 residues. Per germline, CDR1 MGHRA and CDR2 YSYEKL. The CDR3 nucleotides read TGCGCCAGCACCTTGGCGGGGGATTCCTCCTACGAGCAGTACTTC. Amino acids: CASTLAGDSSYEQYF.

The chain is built from TRBV6-5 and TRBJ1-1; 7 positions match TRBD1. Germline V gene data show CDR1 as MNHEY and CDR2 as SVGAGI. Germline trimming cut 2 bases from V and 4 bases from J; bases unmatched to any gene: 10. This CDR3 has 16 amino acids. The DNA of the CDR3 is TGTGCCAGCAGTTACCCAATCACGGCAGGGGGCACTGAAGCTTTCTTT. Translating gives CASSYPITAGGTEAFF.

V is TRBV29-1 and J is TRBJ2-7, with D perhaps matching TRBD2 (5 bases). CDR1 and CDR2 from the germline V gene are SQVTM and ANQGSEA. The ends were cut back, 1 base at V and 2 bases at J, with 12 bases in the middle. The CDR3 is 14 residues long. CDR3 in DNA: TGCAGCGTTGAAGGAGCGGATACCCCCTACGAGCAGTACTTC. Translated: CSVEGADTPYEQYF.

This clonotype was seen a few times. CDR3 coding DNA: TGCAGTGCTAGAGCTTCCCCTCAATTCCAAGAGACCCAGTACTTC. It specifies CSARASPQFQETQYF. V is TRBV20-1 and J is TRBJ2-5; D remains unclear. Germline CDR1 and CDR2: DFQATT and SNEGSKA (reference sequence). V lost 1 base to trimming and J lost 1 base, with 13 bases between them. The CDR3 is made up of 15 amino acids.

The DNA of the CDR3 is TGTGCCAGCAGCTTAAGAGGGGGGGAAACAAGCACAGATACGCAGTATTTT. Its translation: CASSLRGGETSTDTQYF. This sequence joins TRBV7-2 and TRBJ2-3; D might be TRBD2 (7 bases). The germline CDR1 and CDR2 sequences are SGHTA and FQGNSA. The CDR3 covers 17 residues. V shed 2 bases and J shed 0 bases, with 15 bases lying between them.

This clonotype was recorded a few times. The chain couples TRBV6-2 or TRBV6-3 to TRBJ2-6; no clear D. The CDR3 has 15 amino acids. The germline V gene has CDR1 MNHEY and CDR2 SVGEGT. The V gene lost 2 bases and the J gene lost 0 bases, with 5 bases spanning the gap. The CDR3 bases are TGTGCCAGCAGTTACGGGTACTCTGGGGCCAACGTCCTGACTTTC. As protein: CASSYGYSGANVLTF.

This clonotype has just a few counts. The J gene is TRBJ2-2, the V gene TRBV5-5; 9 bases line up with TRBD1. The CDR3 has 14 residues. Germline-derived CDR1 and CDR2 are SGHKS and YYEKEE (reference sequence). Trimming took 5 bases from V and 1 from J; bases not matched to a gene: 0. The CDR3, as DNA: TGTGCCAGCAGGGACAGGGGGAACACCGGGGAGCTGTTTTTT. Its translation is CASRDRGNTGELFF.

This clonotype was seen ten or more times. The chain combines TRBV29-1 with TRBJ1-1; possible D gene TRBD1, 5 bases. Trimming shortened V by 4 bases and J by 4 bases, and 13 bases separated the two germline ends. From germline, CDR1 is SQVTM and CDR2 ANQGSEA. The CDR3 spans 13 residues. DNA for the CDR3: TGCAGCGTTGTGCACAGCGGGGCCACTGAAGCTTTCTTT. This gives the protein CSVVHSGATEAFF.

This clonotype was picked up a small number of times. V gene TRBV30 combines with J gene TRBJ2-7, with 8 bases identical to TRBD1. Trimming took 8 bases from V and 0 from J; bases not matched to a gene: 6. Looked up from germline, CDR1 is GTSNPN and CDR2 is SVGIG (reference sequence). The CDR3 has 13 residues. The CDR3 DNA sequence: TGTGCCGCGGACAGGGATGCCTCCTACGAGCAGTACTTC. Residues: CAADRDASYEQYF.

This clonotype was observed once. The rearrangement links TRBV5-4 to TRBJ2-1, with 9 bases that match TRBD2. The CDR3 runs to 18 residues. V trimming: 3 bases; J trimming: 0 bases; junction bases outside the gene matches: 10. Per germline, CDR1 SGHNT and CDR2 YYREEE (reference sequence). Written as DNA, the CDR3 is TGTGCCAGCAGCTGGGGCGGGGGGGCCTTATTCTCCTACAATGAGCAGTTCTTC. Protein product: CASSWGGGALFSYNEQFF.

This clonotype was counted between two and nine times. This chain connects TRBV19 to TRBJ2-7; D gene ambiguous. CDR3 length equals 13 residues. V was clipped by 2 bases and J by 2 bases, with 7 bases between them. Germline loops: CDR1 LNHDA, CDR2 SQIVND (reference sequence). The CDR3 here is CASSIPPTYEQYF. CDR3 in DNA: TGTGCCAGTAGTATACCGCCTACCTACGAGCAGTACTTC.

This clonotype was detected a few times. This chain uses TRBV3-1 with TRBJ2-3, with D uncertain. Germline loops: CDR1 LGHDT, CDR2 YNNKEL (reference sequence). The CDR3 runs 14 residues. Trimming pared 2 bases from V and 6 bases from J, leaving 12 bases between. The CDR3 DNA reads as TGTGCCAGCAGCCAAAACGTCGGGCGGGATACGCAGTATTTT. This codes for CASSQNVGRDTQYF.

This chain uses TRBV28 with TRBJ2-2; 7 nucleotides match TRBD2. CDR3 size: 14 residues. Germline values: CDR1 MDHEN, CDR2 SYDVKM. The trim removed 5 bases at V and 1 base at J, leaving 1 base unmatched. DNA of the CDR3: TGTGCCAGCAGTGGGGGGGTGAACACCGGGGAGCTGTTTTTT. This sequence encodes CASSGGVNTGELFF.

The chain uses TRBV4-1 and TRBJ2-5; 7 nucleotides match TRBD2. Per germline, CDR1 MGHRA and CDR2 YSYEKL. V lost 1 base to trimming and J lost 0 bases; unmatched junction nucleotides: 8. The CDR3 runs 17 residues. CDR3 sequence reads: CASSQVAGTKYQETQYF. CDR3 sequence (DNA): TGCGCCAGCAGCCAAGTCGCTGGGACTAAGTACCAAGAGACCCAGTACTTC.